This is a list of T cell receptor beta chains from one sample in a study of OX40 agonist ivuxolimab in advanced cancers. Some clones are missing from TCRdb's copy, which holds only in-frame ones; the method was immunoSEQ multiplex PCR. The table has some 81,000 clones, about nine tenths seen once; the top ten hold approximately 6.2%. Here the sequenced sample was CD4+ or CD8+ T cells sorted from blood, taken in a trial of the OX40 agonist ivuxolimab. The receptors were gathered from an adult with an advanced solid tumor such as melanoma, head and neck, liver or kidney cancer. The CDR3 runs from the conserved cysteine through the conserved F or W. Fields, in order: D gene, clone size, V gene, J gene, CDR3 protein, CDR3 DNA. The D gene is left open where the match is weak. Some rows have no size entry. The others give once, few or many, or a class for an expanded clone.

d_call: TRBD1
clone_size: few
v_call: TRBV19
j_call: TRBJ1-5
cdr3_aa: CASSTSGTGGQPQHF
cdr3_nt: TGTGCCAGTAGTACCTCCGGGACAGGGGGTCAGCCCCAGCATTTT

d_call: -
clone_size: -
v_call: TRBV30
j_call: TRBJ1-1
cdr3_aa: CAWSVNSRMNTEAFF
cdr3_nt: TGTGCCTGGAGTGTAAACAGTCGAATGAACACTGAAGCTTTCTTT

d_call: -
clone_size: -
v_call: TRBV19
j_call: TRBJ1-5
cdr3_aa: CASRGYSVSSNQPQHF
cdr3_nt: TGTGCCAGTAGAGGGTATTCCGTTTCTAGCAATCAGCCCCAGCATTTT

d_call: -
clone_size: -
v_call: TRBV6-1
j_call: TRBJ1-1
cdr3_aa: CASRTGSGTEAFF
cdr3_nt: TGTGCCAGCAGGACGGGTTCGGGGACTGAAGCTTTCTTT

d_call: TRBD1
clone_size: -
v_call: TRBV11-2
j_call: TRBJ1-4
cdr3_aa: CASSSGQINEKLFF
cdr3_nt: TGTGCCAGCAGCTCGGGACAGATTAATGAAAAACTGTTTTTT

d_call: TRBD1
clone_size: once
v_call: TRBV5-1
j_call: TRBJ2-7
cdr3_aa: CASSLRRGTGVRYEQYF
cdr3_nt: TGCGCCAGCAGCTTGAGAAGAGGGACAGGGGTTCGGTACGAGCAGTACTTC

d_call: -
clone_size: -
v_call: TRBV2
j_call: TRBJ2-1
cdr3_aa: CASLVGSSYNEQFF
cdr3_nt: TGTGCCAGTCTCGTCGGGAGCTCCTACAATGAGCAGTTCTTC

d_call: TRBD1
clone_size: -
v_call: TRBV29-1
j_call: TRBJ1-4
cdr3_aa: CSVKSGTGDEKLFF
cdr3_nt: TGCAGCGTGAAATCCGGGACAGGGGATGAAAAACTGTTTTTT

d_call: -
clone_size: -
v_call: TRBV11-2
j_call: TRBJ1-6
cdr3_aa: CASSFKQGLGNSPLHF
cdr3_nt: TGTGCCAGCAGCTTTAAACAGGGATTAGGTAATTCACCCCTCCACTTT

d_call: -
clone_size: -
v_call: TRBV6-1
j_call: TRBJ1-5
cdr3_aa: CASSEKERQPQHF
cdr3_nt: TGTGCCAGCAGTGAAAAAGAGAGGCAGCCCCAGCATTTT

d_call: -
clone_size: -
v_call: TRBV28
j_call: TRBJ2-1
cdr3_aa: CASMLFGRSPYNEQFF
cdr3_nt: TGTGCCAGCATGCTTTTTGGGCGCTCGCCTTACAATGAGCAGTTCTTC

d_call: TRBD2
clone_size: -
v_call: TRBV18
j_call: TRBJ2-7
cdr3_aa: CASSSGTSGVSYEQYF
cdr3_nt: TGTGCCAGCTCGTCCGGGACTAGCGGAGTGTCCTACGAGCAGTACTTC

d_call: TRBD2
clone_size: -
v_call: TRBV7-2
j_call: TRBJ2-1
cdr3_aa: CASSLGGLAGTEQFF
cdr3_nt: TGTGCCAGCAGCTTAGGGGGACTAGCGGGAACTGAGCAGTTCTTC

d_call: -
clone_size: few
v_call: TRBV10-2
j_call: TRBJ1-5
cdr3_aa: CASRDRFSNQPQHF
cdr3_nt: TGCGCCAGCAGGGATAGGTTTAGCAATCAGCCCCAGCATTTT

d_call: -
clone_size: -
v_call: TRBV9
j_call: TRBJ2-1
cdr3_aa: CASSVGRASYNEQFF
cdr3_nt: TGTGCCAGCAGCGTAGGGAGGGCCTCCTACAATGAGCAGTTCTTC

d_call: -
clone_size: -
v_call: TRBV4-2
j_call: TRBJ1-2
cdr3_aa: CASSARHSNYGYTF
cdr3_nt: TGTGCCAGCAGCGCGAGACACAGTAACTATGGCTACACCTTC

d_call: -
clone_size: -
v_call: TRBV29-1
j_call: TRBJ1-4
cdr3_aa: CSVRESGAFREKLFF
cdr3_nt: TGCAGCGTCCGGGAATCAGGAGCCTTTCGTGAAAAACTGTTTTTT

d_call: TRBD2
clone_size: -
v_call: TRBV19
j_call: TRBJ2-1
cdr3_aa: CASSIRLAGGDEQFF
cdr3_nt: TGTGCCAGTAGTATTAGGCTAGCGGGGGGGGATGAGCAGTTCTTC

d_call: TRBD1
clone_size: -
v_call: TRBV5-1
j_call: TRBJ1-1
cdr3_aa: CASSTDRGRWAFF
cdr3_nt: TGCGCCAGCAGCACCGACAGGGGGCGTTGGGCTTTCTTT

d_call: -
clone_size: -
v_call: TRBV2
j_call: TRBJ1-6
cdr3_aa: CASSERNNSPLHF
cdr3_nt: TGTGCCAGCAGTGAACGAAATAATTCACCCCTCCACTTT

d_call: -
clone_size: -
v_call: TRBV2
j_call: TRBJ2-7
cdr3_aa: CASSRGQWVYEQYF
cdr3_nt: TGTGCCAGCAGTAGAGGACAGTGGGTCTACGAGCAGTACTTC

d_call: TRBD1
clone_size: -
v_call: TRBV28
j_call: TRBJ2-1
cdr3_aa: CASRNQGARCNEQFF
cdr3_nt: TGTGCCAGCAGGAACCAGGGGGCGCGATGCAATGAGCAGTTCTTC

d_call: -
clone_size: -
v_call: TRBV30
j_call: TRBJ1-2
cdr3_aa: CAWNWNLYGYTF
cdr3_nt: TGTGCCTGGAACTGGAACCTTTATGGCTACACCTTC

d_call: TRBD2
clone_size: -
v_call: TRBV11-2
j_call: TRBJ2-5
cdr3_aa: CASSLDSSGNGGETQYF
cdr3_nt: TGTGCCAGCAGCTTAGATTCTAGCGGGAACGGGGGGGAGACCCAGTACTTC

d_call: TRBD1
clone_size: -
v_call: TRBV6-5
j_call: TRBJ1-5
cdr3_aa: CASRAGTGSNQPQHF
cdr3_nt: TGTGCCAGCAGGGCCGGGACAGGGAGCAATCAGCCCCAGCATTTT

d_call: TRBD2
clone_size: -
v_call: TRBV6-4
j_call: TRBJ2-7
cdr3_aa: CASSQPGLVSPSYEQYF
cdr3_nt: TGTGCCAGCAGTCAGCCGGGACTAGTCTCACCAAGCTACGAGCAGTACTTC

d_call: TRBD1
clone_size: -
v_call: TRBV5-1
j_call: TRBJ2-7
cdr3_aa: CASSLARQGYEQYF
cdr3_nt: TGCGCCAGCAGCTTGGCCAGACAGGGGTACGAGCAGTACTTC